The table lists the clone carrying this T cell receptor beta chain with many counts. What it recognizes is unknown. This sample stems from a study of T cells after yellow fever vaccination. About the study: Fractions containing few cells were prepared with SMART-Seq v4 Ultra Low Input.

Trimming took off 6 bases at V and 0 bases at J, with 14 bases between the two ends. This CDR3 spans 14 amino acids. Germline CDR1 DFQATT, CDR2 SNEGSKA (reference sequence). General study findings and limits: Overlap between CD4 and CD8 compartments was detected for a small share of clonotypes. Researchers report a weaker secondary response that nonetheless peaked faster, day 5 versus 15.

A process of 5'RACE template switching, which added a universal primer site and UMIs, was used to make TCR cDNA. TCRdb analysed the 5' RACE reads with MiXCR anew, one entry per CDR3 protein. In the table there are about 400,000 distinct CDR3 sequences, under 7.5% of which are singletons. The TCR comes from a man aged 25 to 40 who received the YFV17D yellow fever vaccine. Sequenced here: PBMCs, sampled 5 days after the yellow fever booster vaccination. V is TRBV20-1 and J is TRBJ1-1; no definite D call. The CDR3 is CSAESGNMNTEAFF. In DNA form, the CDR3 reads TGCAGTGCCGAGAGCGGGAACATGAACACTGAAGCTTTCTTT.